Below, 27 T cell receptor beta chains from the same sample are listed, as sequenced in a study of blood T cell repertoires in COVID-19. The assay was immunoSEQ multiplex PCR, and TCRdb's table has in-frame clones only and misses some. The sample comprises 150,000 to 200,000 clones, about 88% of which are singletons, and about 2.5% rests with the top ten. Input material: peripheral blood. These receptors were taken from a man in his forties or fifties with active or convalescent COVID-19.

Concerning this clone itself: The junction differs from germline at one of its ends, possibly a read error. The chain has TRBV30 and TRBJ2-2; tentatively, D is TRBD2 (5 bases). The germline gives CDR1 GTSNPN, CDR2 SVGIG (reference sequence). The CDR3 totals 12 residues. The CDR3 sequence: CAWTGNTGELFF. The CDR3 DNA sequence: TGTGCTTGGACGGGAAACACCGGGGAGCTGTTTTTT.

The genes are TRBV9 and TRBJ1-1, with D perhaps TRBD1 (5 bases). The CDR3 totals 14 residues. V was clipped by 8 bases and J by 0 bases, with 14 bases between them. Germline V gives CDR1 SGDLS, CDR2 YYNGEE. The CDR3 loop is CASSPQDMNTEAFF. In DNA, the CDR3 is TGTGCCAGTTCTCCCCAGGACATGAACACTGAAGCTTTCTTT.

The J gene is TRBJ2-3, the V gene TRBV5-1; TRBD1 matches 8 bases. In germline, CDR1 is SGHRS, CDR2 YFSETQ. The CDR3 is 14 residues long. V trimming: 6 bases; J trimming: 5 bases; junction bases outside the gene matches: 8. The CDR3 coding sequence is TGCGCCAGCAAACCTCAGGACAGGGAAGATACGCAGTATTTT. It yields the protein CASKPQDREDTQYF.

The chain joins TRBV5-4 to TRBJ2-5, with 13 positions matching TRBD2. The length of the CDR3 is 16 residues. V dropped 5 bases and J dropped 3; count of bases not matched to a gene: 7. Germline V gene sequence: CDR1 SGHNT, CDR2 YYREEE (reference sequence). Written as DNA, the CDR3 is TGTGCCAGCAGGCACCTAACTAGCGGGGGGGAAGAGACCCAGTACTTC. It yields the protein CASRHLTSGGEETQYF.

This clone was seen more than once but under ten times. This sequence joins TRBV4-3 and TRBJ1-5; no clear D. V was shortened by 1 base and J by 1 base, with 8 bases between the two germline ends. The CDR3 runs 15 residues. From germline, CDR1 is LGHNA and CDR2 YSLEER. CDR3 protein: CASSQVYVSNQPQHF. The CDR3 nucleotides are TGCGCCAGCAGCCAAGTATATGTGAGCAATCAGCCCCAGCATTTT.

This rearrangement joins TRBV5-1 to TRBJ1-1; 7 bases match TRBD1. Losses at the gene ends were 4 bases for V and 2 bases for J; bases not matched to a gene: 11. The germline gives CDR1 SGHRS, CDR2 YFSETQ. The CDR3 contains 16 residues. The CDR3 coding sequence is TGCGCCAGCAGCCGAGCTGGGACAGTCGAAAACACTGAAGCTTTCTTT. Encoded protein: CASSRAGTVENTEAFF.

The chain carries TRBV3-1 (or the pseudogene TRBV3-2) and TRBJ1-3; D is perhaps TRBD1 (6 bases). The germline gives CDR1 LGHDT, CDR2 YNNKEL (reference sequence). The CDR3 is 17 amino acids. V was shortened by 1 base and J by 4 bases, with 17 bases between the two germline ends. This CDR3 reads CASSQGRLTGKGNTIYF. The DNA of the CDR3 is TGTGCCAGCAGCCAAGGGCGCCTAACAGGGAAAGGAAACACCATATATTTT.

The rearrangement uses TRBV27 and TRBJ2-4, with 8 nucleotides matching TRBD2. J gave up 8 bases and V 6 bases, and 12 bases lay outside the gene matches. The germline CDR1 and CDR2 sequences are MNHEY and SMNVEV (reference sequence). The length of the CDR3 is 15 residues. CDR3 sequence: CASRSKTGGPYIQYF. In DNA, the CDR3 is TGTGCCAGCAGATCGAAAACGGGGGGGCCCTACATTCAGTACTTC.

The DNA of the CDR3 is TGTGCCAGCAGCCAGGGCCCAAACACCGGGGAGCTGTTTTTT. Its translation is CASSQGPNTGELFF. The chain joins TRBV3-1 (or the pseudogene TRBV3-2) to TRBJ2-2; D unresolved. The germline V and J ends were trimmed by 3 bases and 2 bases, with 7 bases remaining between them. CDR3 length equals 14 residues. Germline CDR1 LGHDT, CDR2 YNNKEL (reference sequence).

This chain joins TRBV21-1 and TRBJ2-7; the table's TRBD2 call for D was not verified on the DNA. TRBV21-1 is given as a pseudogene. CDR3 size: 18 residues. CDR3 loop: CASSNLDPAGSQTYEQYF. The CDR3 DNA reads as TGTGCCAGCAGCAACCTGGACCCGGCCGGGAGTCAGACCTACGAGCAGTACTTC.

V is TRBV2 and J is TRBJ1-5; D unclear. The germline V gene has CDR1 SNHLY and CDR2 FYNNEI. The CDR3 length is 13 residues. Between the trimmed V and J ends, which lost 7 bases and 7 bases, there was a span of 14 bases. CDR3 sequence reads: CASTTLVSQPQHF. The CDR3 coding sequence is TGTGCCAGCACTACTCTTGTAAGCCAGCCCCAGCATTTT.

V is TRBV5-1 and J is TRBJ1-3, with TRBD1 matching 9 bases. V shed 4 bases, J shed 5 bases, and the junction held 7 bases outside the gene matches. This CDR3 has 15 residues. Looked up from germline, CDR1 is SGHRS and CDR2 is YFSETQ. Here the CDR3 reads CASSPPGQGRNTIYF. For the CDR3, the DNA is TGCGCCAGCAGCCCCCCGGGACAGGGACGAAACACCATATATTTT.

This chain connects TRBV6-1 to TRBJ2-7; possible D gene TRBD2, 7 bases. The CDR3 runs to 16 residues. The germline V gene encodes CDR1 MNHNS and CDR2 SASEGT. The germline V and J ends were trimmed by 7 bases and 0 bases, with 19 bases remaining between them. Here the CDR3 reads CASTERGGPSSYEQYF. The CDR3 bases are TGTGCCAGCACTGAGAGGGGGGGGCCTTCCTCCTACGAGCAGTACTTC.

The chain combines TRBV4-2 with TRBJ2-2; maybe TRBD2 (6 bases). The V and J ends lost 4 bases and 0 bases respectively, with 9 bases between them. The germline V gene encodes CDR1 LGHNA and CDR2 YNFKEQ. The CDR3 loop spans 15 amino acids. CDR3 loop: CASSLGGTNTGELFF. The CDR3 DNA is TGTGCCAGCAGCCTGGGGGGTACGAACACCGGGGAGCTGTTTTTT.

This chain connects TRBV7-2 to TRBJ2-1, with 11 bases matching TRBD2. CDR1 and CDR2 (germline): SGHTA, FQGNSA. The CDR3 sequence is 15 residues long. The trim removed 1 base at V and 8 bases at J, leaving 4 bases unmatched. The CDR3 sequence is CASSLETSGGYEQFF. CDR3 DNA: TGTGCCAGCAGCTTAGAAACTAGCGGGGGCTATGAGCAGTTCTTC. The full variable domain, with the rest looked up from reference TRBV7-2 and TRBJ2-1, is GAGVSQSPSNKVTEKGKDVELRCDPISGHTALYWYRQSLGQGLEFLIYFQGNSAPDKSGLPSDRFSAERTGGSVSTLTIQRTQQEDSAVYLCASSLETSGGYEQFFGPGTRLTVL.

This CDR3 reads CASSSTGTQNFAYEQYF. The CDR3 DNA sequence: TGTGCCAGCAGTTCCACAGGGACCCAGAATTTCGCCTACGAGCAGTACTTC. V usage is TRBV25-1 and J usage is TRBJ2-7; tentatively, D is TRBD1 (6 bases). Trimming took 5 bases from V and 2 from J, leaving 22 bases between them. Germline CDR1 MGHDK, CDR2 SYGVNS. The CDR3 length is 17 residues.

The chain couples TRBV29-1 to TRBJ2-3; 11 bases agree with TRBD2. The trim removed 7 bases at V and 0 bases at J, leaving 9 bases unmatched. CDR1 and CDR2 (germline): SQVTM, ANQGSEA. The CDR3 loop spans 16 amino acids. CDR3 region: CSALAGASVSTDTQYF. The CDR3 DNA reads as TGCAGCGCACTAGCGGGGGCCTCCGTTAGCACAGATACGCAGTATTTT.

This chain uses TRBV28 with TRBJ1-1; TRBD1 might be the D (5 bases). The CDR3 totals 12 residues. From germline, CDR1 is MDHEN and CDR2 SYDVKM. The V gene lost 4 bases and the J gene lost 10 bases, with 13 bases spanning the gap. This CDR3 is CASSSWDSRAFF. CDR3 DNA sequence: TGTGCCAGCAGTTCCTGGGACTCGCGAGCTTTCTTT.

The chain recombines TRBV4-2 with TRBJ2-1; TRBD1 matches at 8 bases. Germline loops: CDR1 LGHNA, CDR2 YNFKEQ. J gave up 5 bases and V 5 bases, and 11 bases lay outside the gene matches. This CDR3 has 16 residues. CDR3 amino acids: CASSVGQGANNNEQFF. The CDR3 bases are TGTGCCAGCAGCGTCGGACAGGGCGCGAATAACAATGAGCAGTTCTTC.

The V call is TRBV25-1, the J call TRBJ1-1, with 7 bases identical to TRBD1. This CDR3 has 15 residues. V was clipped by 3 bases and J by 3 bases; unmatched bases: 7. Germline V gene sequence: CDR1 MGHDK, CDR2 SYGVNS. DNA for the CDR3: TGTGCCAGCAGTGAGACGACAGGGTTTGACACTGAAGCTTTCTTT. The encoded protein is CASSETTGFDTEAFF.

The J gene is TRBJ2-5, the V gene TRBV28; 9 bases line up with TRBD2. The CDR3 is 16 residues long. CDR1 is MDHEN, CDR2 SYDVKM, per germline. After removal of 10 bases from V and 2 bases from J, the junction contained 14 bases not matched to a gene. CDR3 amino acids: CATLHRSSGEQETQYF. Written as DNA, the CDR3 is TGTGCCACCCTTCACCGATCTAGCGGGGAGCAAGAGACCCAGTACTTC.

This sequence joins TRBV5-6 and TRBJ2-1, with 13 bases identical to TRBD2. Germline V gene sequence: CDR1 SGHDT, CDR2 YYEEEE. The J segment lost 11 bases and the V segment lost 0 bases, leaving 2 bases of the junction unmatched. This CDR3 spans 14 amino acids. DNA for the CDR3: TGTGCCAGCAGCTTGGGGGGGACTAGCGGGAAGCAGTTCTTC. Protein product: CASSLGGTSGKQFF.

This chain joins TRBV3-1 (or the pseudogene TRBV3-2) and TRBJ2-1; possibly TRBD2 for D (6 bases). This CDR3 has 19 amino acids. V shed 4 bases and J shed 0 bases, with 22 bases lying between them. Germline V gene sequence: CDR1 LGHDT, CDR2 YNNKEL (reference sequence). CDR3 protein: CASSPVSEGRYSSYNEQFF. CDR3 DNA: TGTGCCAGCAGCCCCGTGTCGGAGGGCCGTTATAGCTCCTACAATGAGCAGTTCTTC.

The V gene is TRBV6-1, the J gene TRBJ2-3, with 9 nucleotides matching TRBD2. The germline V gene has CDR1 MNHNS and CDR2 SASEGT. The CDR3 covers 17 residues. The J segment lost 3 bases and the V segment lost 3 bases, leaving 10 bases of the junction unmatched. Here the CDR3 DNA reads TGTGCCAGCAGTGAGAACCATAGGACTAGCGCTACAGATACGCAGTATTTT. As protein: CASSENHRTSATDTQYF.

This sequence joins TRBV5-1 and TRBJ2-1; 8 bases are a match to TRBD2. The CDR3 length is 12 residues. V was pared by 4 bases and J by 9 bases, with 3 bases of the junction left unmatched. Germline CDR1 and CDR2: SGHRS and YFSETQ. The CDR3, as DNA: TGCGCCAGCAGCGCGACTAGCGTTGAGCAGTTCTTC. Amino acid sequence: CASSATSVEQFF. Full variable domain (rest looked up from reference TRBV5-1 and TRBJ2-1): KAGVTQTPRYLIKTRGQQVTLSCSPISGHRSVSWYQQTPGQGLQFLFEYFSETQRNKGNFPGRFSGRQFSNSRSEMNVSTLELGDSALYLCASSATSVEQFFGPGTRLTVL.

The gene calls are TRBV6-5 and TRBJ2-7; D is unresolved. V lost 5 bases to trimming and J lost 2 bases, with 16 bases between them. Germline CDR1 is MNHEY and CDR2 is SVGAGI. This CDR3 region has 15 residues. The CDR3 spells CASSLRTALTYEQYF. The CDR3 DNA is TGTGCCAGCAGTCTCCGAACAGCCCTGACCTACGAGCAGTACTTC.

The genes are TRBV5-6 and TRBJ2-1; the match to TRBD2 covers 13 bases. Germline CDR1 SGHDT, CDR2 YYEEEE. Trimming cost V 3 bases and J 4 bases; bases outside gene matches: 7. This CDR3 contains 17 residues. The CDR3: CASSSGLAGDLYNEQFF. DNA for the CDR3: TGTGCCAGCAGCTCCGGACTAGCGGGGGACCTTTACAATGAGCAGTTCTTC.